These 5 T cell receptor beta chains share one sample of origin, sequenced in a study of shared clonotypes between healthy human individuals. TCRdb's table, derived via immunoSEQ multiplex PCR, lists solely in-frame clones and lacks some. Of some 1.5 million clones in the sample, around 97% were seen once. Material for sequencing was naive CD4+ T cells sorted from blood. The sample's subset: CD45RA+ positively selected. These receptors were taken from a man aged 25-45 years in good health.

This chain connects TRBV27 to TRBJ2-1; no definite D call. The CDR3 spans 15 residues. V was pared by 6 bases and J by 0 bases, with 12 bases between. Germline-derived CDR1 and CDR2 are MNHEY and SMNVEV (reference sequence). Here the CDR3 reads CASSPLAHSYNEQFF. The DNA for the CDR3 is TGTGCCAGCAGCCCACTTGCTCACTCCTACAATGAGCAGTTCTTC.

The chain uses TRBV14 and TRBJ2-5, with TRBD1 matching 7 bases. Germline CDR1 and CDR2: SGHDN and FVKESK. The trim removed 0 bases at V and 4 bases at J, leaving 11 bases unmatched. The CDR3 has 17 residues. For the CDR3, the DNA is TGTGCCAGCAGCCAAGAACGTATTGGGGCAGGGGGAGAGACCCAGTACTTC. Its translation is CASSQERIGAGGETQYF.

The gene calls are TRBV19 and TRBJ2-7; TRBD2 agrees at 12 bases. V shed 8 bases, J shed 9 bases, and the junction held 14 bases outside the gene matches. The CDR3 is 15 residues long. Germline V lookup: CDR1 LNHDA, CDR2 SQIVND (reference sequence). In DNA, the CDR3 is TGTGCCAGTGGGAAGACTAGCGGGAGTAGGGAAAGGCAGTACTTC. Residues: CASGKTSGSRERQYF.

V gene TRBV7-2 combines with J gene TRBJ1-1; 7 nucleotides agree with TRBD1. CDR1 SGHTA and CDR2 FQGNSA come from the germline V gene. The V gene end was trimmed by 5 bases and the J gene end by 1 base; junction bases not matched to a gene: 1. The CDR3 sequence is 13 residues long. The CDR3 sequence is CASSDRENTEAFF. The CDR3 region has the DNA TGTGCCAGCAGCGACAGGGAGAACACTGAAGCTTTCTTT.

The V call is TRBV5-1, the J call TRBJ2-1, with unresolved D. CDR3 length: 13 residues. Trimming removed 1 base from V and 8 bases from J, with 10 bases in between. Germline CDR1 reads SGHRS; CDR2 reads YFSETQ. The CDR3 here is CASSLPQSDEQFF. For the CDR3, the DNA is TGCGCCAGCAGCTTGCCCCAAAGCGATGAGCAGTTCTTC.